The 5 T cell receptor beta chains listed next were all sequenced from one sample in a study of identical twins. Via MiXCR, TCRdb re-called the 5' RACE reads, giving one row per CDR3 protein. Of 350,000 to 400,000 distinct CDR3 sequences listed, roughly 9% are singletons. Input material: naive T cells sorted from blood. These receptors were collected from a woman aged 50 to 65 in good health.

The chain has TRBV7-3 and TRBJ2-3; D remains ambiguous. Germline V gives CDR1 SGHTA, CDR2 FQGTGA. V lost 1 base to trimming and J lost 6 bases, with 8 bases between them. The CDR3 length is 13 residues. The CDR3 loop is CASSLITMDTQYF. The CDR3 DNA reads TGTGCCAGCAGCTTAATCACGATGGATACGCAGTATTTT.

This clonotype has a count of ten or more. V and J are TRBV4-1 and TRBJ2-7; D gene uncertain. The CDR3 length is 14 residues. V was pared by 1 base and J by 1 base, with 8 bases between. Germline CDR1 is MGHRA and CDR2 is YSYEKL. The CDR3 DNA reads TGCGCCAGCAGCCAAGGAGCAAAGTCCTACGAGCAGTACTTC. This gives the protein CASSQGAKSYEQYF.

This clonotype occurred many times. CDR3 residues: CASSGSGSFTDTQYF. The CDR3 DNA reads as TGTGCCAGCAGCGGGAGCGGGAGTTTTACAGATACGCAGTATTTT. The chain combines TRBV5-6 with TRBJ2-3; 8 bases agree with TRBD2. Trimming at V came to 4 bases and at J to 3 bases, leaving 7 bases not matched to a gene. Germline CDR1 SGHDT, CDR2 YYEEEE. The CDR3 is 15 amino acids.

This clonotype has a handful of counts. The J gene is TRBJ2-1, the V gene TRBV9, with 8 bases fitting TRBD2. V trimming: 4 bases; J trimming: 1 base; junction bases outside the gene matches: 10. The germline V gene has CDR1 SGDLS and CDR2 YYNGEE. The CDR3 is 17 residues long. The CDR3 DNA reads TGTGCCAGCAGCCCACGCCTTCGACTAGCGTCCTACAATGAGCAGTTCTTC. It translates to CASSPRLRLASYNEQFF.

This clonotype has only a few counts. The rearrangement uses TRBV6-5 and TRBJ2-7; D uncertain. Trimming took 11 bases from V and 7 from J, leaving 18 bases between them. CDR3 size: 12 residues. The germline V gene has CDR1 MNHEY and CDR2 SVGAGI. The DNA for the CDR3 is TGTGCCGCCAAGGATCGGTTAGATGAGCAGTACTTC. Residues: CAAKDRLDEQYF.